These 31 T cell receptor beta chains were sequenced from one sample in a study of T cell repertoires in cytomegalovirus infection. TCRdb independently ran MiXCR on the reads; one entry per CDR3 protein. The sample holds about 700,000 distinct CDR3 sequences, 33% seen once. Their antigen targets remain unknown. This material consisted of cultured PBMCs, taken from culture after CMV antigen stimulation. Receptor source: a human donor in good health (CMV status not recorded). Some clones in this sample may be carry-over from other donors' samples.

This chain joins TRBV7-2 and TRBJ2-5, with 7 bases matching TRBD2. J was trimmed by 5 bases and V by 5 bases; bases with no gene match: 11. This CDR3 is 15 amino acids long. CDR1 is SGHTA and CDR2 is FQGNSA in the germline V gene. CDR3 sequence reads: CASSPPGGGRETQYF. Here the CDR3 DNA reads TGTGCCAGCAGCCCCCCTGGGGGGGGTCGGGAGACCCAGTACTTC.

The chain joins TRBV7-8 to TRBJ2-3, with a tentative D call TRBD2 (6 bases). The germline gives CDR1 SGHVS, CDR2 FQNEAQ. This CDR3 region has 16 residues. V was trimmed by 5 bases and J by 6 bases, leaving 21 bases between them. The CDR3 here is CASSQLGGSRPDTQYF. Written as DNA, the CDR3 is TGTGCCAGCAGCCAACTTGGAGGGTCGCGACCTGATACGCAGTATTTT.

The J gene is TRBJ1-1, the V gene TRBV7-8; no reliable D call. V lost 5 bases, J lost 7 bases, and 11 bases lay in between. From germline, CDR1 is SGHVS and CDR2 FQNEAQ. This CDR3 is built from 12 residues. The CDR3 reads CASSPWTDEAFF. In nucleotides, the CDR3 is TGTGCCAGCAGCCCTTGGACGGATGAAGCTTTCTTT.

This rearrangement joins TRBV6-2 or TRBV6-3 to TRBJ2-1, with 8 nucleotides matching TRBD2. The CDR3 runs 19 residues. Trimming took 0 bases from V and 0 from J; bases not matched to a gene: 10. The germline V gene encodes CDR1 MNHEY and CDR2 SVGEGT. Here the CDR3 DNA reads TGTGCCAGCAGTTACTCTCCTAGCGGGCCCCCCCGCTCCTACAATGAGCAGTTCTTC. Translating gives CASSYSPSGPPRSYNEQFF.

This clonotype has more than one count but fewer than ten. The gene calls are TRBV7-8 and TRBJ2-4; 8 positions match TRBD2. V shed 5 bases, J shed 0 bases, and the junction held 6 bases outside the gene matches. Germline loops: CDR1 SGHVS, CDR2 FQNEAQ. The CDR3 is 16 residues long. CDR3 DNA: TGTGCCAGCAGCGACCGCGGGGGGAGAGCCAAAAACATTCAGTACTTC. Residues: CASSDRGGRAKNIQYF.

V is TRBV6-2 or TRBV6-3 and J is TRBJ2-2; no reliable D call. V lost 8 bases and J lost 0, with 7 bases in between. The CDR3 has 13 residues. The germline CDR1 and CDR2 sequences are MNHEY and SVGEGT. The DNA of the CDR3 is TGTGCCAGCGGTCTCGCGAACACCGGGGAGCTGTTTTTT. Translated: CASGLANTGELFF.

This clonotype was detected a few times. One junction end disagrees with the germline gene, perhaps due to a read error. This chain links TRBV5-3 with TRBJ1-3, with D possibly being TRBD1 (5 bases). TRBV5-3 is an ORF, with its function uncertain. The CDR3 totals 14 residues. The CDR3 region is CASSFVGVGNTIYF. The CDR3 DNA reads TGTGCCAGCAGCTTTGTAGGGGTCGGAAACACCATATATTTT.

The sample holds a few counts of this clonotype. This rearrangement joins TRBV6-5 to TRBJ2-7; 11 nucleotides agree with TRBD2. The CDR3 covers 16 residues. With 2 bases clipped from V and 3 bases from J, the junction kept 6 bases outside the gene matches. In germline, CDR1 is MNHEY, CDR2 SVGAGI. The DNA for the CDR3 is TGTGCCAGCAGTTACGGAATAGCGGGAGGGGTCTACGAGCAGTACTTC. As protein: CASSYGIAGGVYEQYF.

This clonotype was recorded many times. V usage is TRBV19 and J usage is TRBJ2-1; D gene uncertain. This CDR3 comprises 12 residues. Trimming left V 7 bases short and J 4 bases short, with 8 bases between. The germline V gene has CDR1 LNHDA and CDR2 SQIVND (reference sequence). The CDR3 loop is CASKDAYNEQFF. CDR3 in DNA: TGTGCCAGTAAGGACGCATACAATGAGCAGTTCTTC.

This clonotype was counted a few times. A much larger clone lies one base from this, so it may be a read error. V and J are TRBV7-9 and TRBJ2-5; TRBD1 might be the D (6 bases). In germline, CDR1 is SEHNR, CDR2 FQNEAQ (reference sequence). The CDR3 consists of 13 residues. Trimming cost V 3 bases and J 4 bases, with 9 bases left between them. The chain's CDR3 is CASSFGQRETQYF. The CDR3 DNA reads as TGTGCCAGCAGCTTTGGACAGCGAGAGACCCAGTACTTC.

The chain combines TRBV7-2 with TRBJ1-6, with unresolved D. Per the germline V gene, CDR1 is SGHTA and CDR2 is FQGNSA. The CDR3 is made up of 17 amino acids. V was clipped by 5 bases and J by 0 bases, with 14 bases between them. CDR3 amino acids: CASSAKAGGSYNSPLHF. The DNA for the CDR3 is TGTGCCAGCAGCGCAAAGGCTGGCGGCTCCTATAATTCACCCCTCCACTTT.

This chain connects TRBV6-1 to TRBJ2-7, with D unclear. V was trimmed by 1 base and J by 5 bases, leaving 6 bases between them. The CDR3 totals 12 residues. Per germline, CDR1 MNHNS and CDR2 SASEGT. The CDR3 region is CASSEGLNEQYF. DNA of the CDR3: TGTGCCAGCAGTGAAGGGCTAAACGAGCAGTACTTC.

This clonotype has more than one count but fewer than ten. The chain recombines TRBV7-2 with TRBJ2-3; 7 bases align to TRBD2. Per the germline V gene, CDR1 is SGHTA and CDR2 is FQGNSA. The CDR3 is 16 amino acids. Trimming at V came to 4 bases and at J to 3 bases, leaving 10 bases not matched to a gene. CDR3 sequence reads: CASSSPSGVGTDTQYF. CDR3 coding DNA: TGTGCCAGCAGCTCCCCGAGCGGGGTTGGGACAGATACGCAGTATTTT.

This clonotype showed up just a few times. V and J are TRBV25-1 and TRBJ2-2; D gene ambiguous. The V gene lost 0 bases and the J gene lost 9 bases, with 8 bases spanning the gap. The CDR3 has 13 amino acids. Germline lookup yields CDR1 MGHDK and CDR2 SYGVNS. The CDR3 loop reads CASSEYYVRELFF. The CDR3 DNA sequence: TGTGCCAGCAGTGAATATTATGTTCGGGAGCTGTTTTTT.

The chain employs TRBV11-2 and TRBJ2-1; 7 bases are a match to TRBD2. The CDR3 runs to 16 residues. The V segment lost 4 bases and the J segment 0 bases; nucleotides outside the gene matches: 6. CDR1 and CDR2 from the germline V gene are SGHAT and FQNNGV. The CDR3 sequence: CASSWRRGSSYNEQFF. For the CDR3, the DNA is TGTGCCAGCAGCTGGCGGCGGGGGAGCTCCTACAATGAGCAGTTCTTC.

V gene TRBV3-1 combines with J gene TRBJ1-1; D unclear. The CDR3 runs 13 residues. Per the germline V gene, CDR1 is LGHDT and CDR2 is YNNKEL (reference sequence). V was trimmed by 1 base and J by 3 bases, leaving 6 bases between them. The CDR3 loop is CASSQGTDTEAFF. Here the CDR3 DNA reads TGTGCCAGCAGCCAAGGGACGGACACTGAAGCTTTCTTT.

The J gene is TRBJ1-6, the V gene TRBV7-9; D unresolved. From germline, CDR1 is SEHNR and CDR2 FQNEAQ (reference sequence). The CDR3 is made up of 14 amino acids. Trimming took off 5 bases at V and 8 bases at J, with 13 bases between the two ends. CDR3 DNA sequence: TGTGCCAGCAGCCCGACCACGGGAGATTCACCCCTCCACTTT. Translating it yields CASSPTTGDSPLHF.

The chain is built from TRBV7-8 and TRBJ2-7, with a tentative D call TRBD1 (5 bases). The V end lost 5 bases, the J end lost 0 bases, and 11 bases lay between the germline ends. CDR1 and CDR2 (germline): SGHVS, FQNEAQ. CDR3 length equals 14 residues. CDR3 protein: CASSIDSPSYEQYF. CDR3 in DNA: TGTGCCAGCAGCATCGACAGCCCCTCCTACGAGCAGTACTTC.

The chain couples TRBV20-1 to TRBJ1-1; D is unresolved. Germline loops: CDR1 DFQATT, CDR2 SNEGSKA (reference sequence). CDR3 length: 12 residues. Trimming took 1 base from V and 7 from J, leaving 10 bases between them. CDR3 amino acids: CSARAGSSEAFF. As DNA, the CDR3 is TGCAGTGCTAGAGCGGGGAGCAGTGAAGCTTTCTTT.

This chain joins TRBV20-1 and TRBJ1-1; D gene uncertain. V was shortened by 6 bases and J by 4 bases, with 9 bases between the two germline ends. The CDR3 loop spans 11 amino acids. Germline V gives CDR1 DFQATT, CDR2 SNEGSKA (reference sequence). This chain's CDR3 is CSAAAGTEAFF. The DNA for the CDR3 is TGCAGTGCCGCCGCGGGCACTGAAGCTTTCTTT.

This clonotype came up once. V gene TRBV5-4 combines with J gene TRBJ1-6, with 8 nucleotides matching TRBD1. This CDR3 is 15 amino acids long. Per germline, CDR1 SGHNT and CDR2 YYREEE (reference sequence). Trimming took 5 bases from V and 9 from J; bases not matched to a gene: 10. As DNA, the CDR3 is TGTGCCAGCAGTTCCGACAGGGGCCTTTTTTCACCCCTCCACTTT. Protein sequence: CASSSDRGLFSPLHF.

The chain carries TRBV6-5 and TRBJ2-5, with D unclear. V was clipped by 4 bases and J by 4 bases, with 22 bases between them. The germline CDR1 and CDR2 sequences are MNHEY and SVGAGI. This CDR3 spans 17 amino acids. CDR3 sequence: CASSWTTNHNRPETQYF. The CDR3 nucleotides are TGTGCCAGCAGTTGGACGACAAACCATAATCGTCCAGAGACCCAGTACTTC.

This clonotype has a handful of counts. V is TRBV11-2 and J is TRBJ2-7, with D unclear. The CDR3 runs 14 residues. V was clipped by 2 bases and J by 5 bases, with 13 bases between them. Germline values: CDR1 SGHAT, CDR2 FQNNGV. CDR3 protein: CASSLRPLNDEQYF. Written as DNA, the CDR3 is TGTGCCAGCAGCTTAAGGCCACTGAACGACGAGCAGTACTTC.

The rearrangement joins TRBV5-1 to TRBJ2-3, with a tentative D call TRBD2 (5 bases). Germline V gives CDR1 SGHRS, CDR2 YFSETQ. This CDR3 comprises 16 residues. V lost 0 bases, J lost 3 bases, and 14 bases lay in between. This CDR3 reads CASSLAAAGHTDTQYF. As DNA, the CDR3 is TGCGCCAGCAGCTTGGCAGCGGCCGGTCATACAGATACGCAGTATTTT.

This rearrangement joins TRBV7-8 to TRBJ2-2; TRBD1 or TRBD2 may be the D gene (6 bases each). V lost 5 bases, J lost 6 bases, and 13 bases lay in between. The CDR3 sequence is 14 residues long. The germline V gene has CDR1 SGHVS and CDR2 FQNEAQ. CDR3 in amino acids: CASSPRGAAGELFF. The CDR3 DNA reads as TGTGCCAGCAGCCCGAGGGGGGCGGCCGGGGAGCTGTTTTTT.

Only a few counts were recorded for this clonotype. The J gene is TRBJ2-3, the V gene TRBV7-2; the match to TRBD2 covers 7 bases. V lost 5 bases and J lost 4; bases outside the gene matches: 6. Germline V gene lookup returns CDR1 SGHTA and CDR2 FQGNSA. There are 14 residues in the CDR3. The CDR3 DNA reads as TGTGCCAGCAGCCCCCGACTAGCAGCAGATACGCAGTATTTT. Protein sequence: CASSPRLAADTQYF. Looking up the rest from reference TRBV7-2 and TRBJ2-3 gives the full variable domain: GAGVSQSPSNKVTEKGKDVELRCDPISGHTALYWYRQSLGQGLEFLIYFQGNSAPDKSGLPSDRFSAERTGGSVSTLTIQRTQQEDSAVYLCASSPRLAADTQYFGPGTRLTVL.

Regarding this clonotype: One end of the junction does not line up with germline, which may come from a read error. The chain couples TRBV7-2 to TRBJ2-3, with no clear D. CDR3 size: 16 residues. Germline CDR1 is SGHTA and CDR2 is FQGNSA. The CDR3 nucleotides read TGTGCCAGCAGCTTAAGGTCTGGATACACAACAGATACGCAGTGTTTT. This sequence encodes CASSLRSGYTTDTQCF.

This chain links TRBV2 with TRBJ2-3; D uncertain. Trimming left V 5 bases short and J 6 bases short, with 15 bases between. Germline-derived CDR1 and CDR2 are SNHLY and FYNNEI. CDR3 length: 14 amino acids. The DNA for the CDR3 is TGTGCCAGCAGTCCTAGGACGATGTGGGATACGCAGTATTTT. Its protein is CASSPRTMWDTQYF.

This chain joins TRBV6-2 or TRBV6-3 and TRBJ2-1, with D perhaps TRBD1 or TRBD2 (5 bases each). The CDR3 covers 16 residues. V gave up 6 bases and J gave up 0 bases, with 15 bases separating them. Germline CDR1 reads MNHEY; CDR2 reads SVGEGT. CDR3: CASRTPGRSSYNEQFF. Written as DNA, the CDR3 is TGTGCCAGCAGAACACCGGGACGTAGCTCCTACAATGAGCAGTTCTTC.

This clonotype was counted a few times. This chain links TRBV12-5 with TRBJ2-1; 8 bases agree with TRBD2. Germline V CDR1 and CDR2: LGHNT, FRNRAP. Germline trimming cut 3 bases from V and 4 bases from J; bases unmatched to any gene: 8. CDR3 length equals 16 residues. The CDR3 bases are TGTGCTAGTGGTTTTTCGACTAGCGAGATGTACAATGAGCAGTTCTTC. Its translation: CASGFSTSEMYNEQFF.

CDR3 sequence (DNA): TGCGCCAGCAGGGGATCCGCTGAGAGCTACACCTTC. It codes for CASRGSAESYTF. The genes are TRBV5-1 and TRBJ1-2; D gene unclear. With 5 bases removed from V and 9 bases from J, the gap between germline ends came to 14 bases. Germline V gene sequence: CDR1 SGHRS, CDR2 YFSETQ. This CDR3 has 12 residues. Drawing the rest from reference TRBV5-1 and TRBJ1-2, the complete variable domain is KAGVTQTPRYLIKTRGQQVTLSCSPISGHRSVSWYQQTPGQGLQFLFEYFSETQRNKGNFPGRFSGRQFSNSRSEMNVSTLELGDSALYLCASRGSAESYTFGSGTRLTVV.